The entry below describes one T cell receptor (beta chain). Its antigen remains unidentified. This sample is part of a study of ipilimumab plus nivolumab after autologous stem cell transplantation. Study-wide results and caveats: TCR repertoire, Treg phenotype and gut microbiota reportedly support more study of this approach.

Only in-frame clones appear in the TCRdb table, and some are missing; sequencing was by immunoSEQ multiplex PCR. This sample has fewer than 30,000 clones, with about 86% found just once. The V end was cut by 7 bases, the J end by 8 bases, with 20 bases between. This CDR3 is built from 14 residues. Germline V gene data show CDR1 as LNHDA and CDR2 as SQIVND (reference sequence). This clonotype originated in a male donor with diffuse large B-cell lymphoma. Sequencing used PBMCs, obtained in a trial of ipilimumab plus nivolumab as post-transplant consolidation. The V call is TRBV19, the J call TRBJ1-1; D call uncertain. The CDR3 DNA reads TGTGCCAGTAATGACCCCCCCAAGCGGCCCGAAGCTTTCTTT. Protein: CASNDPPKRPEAFF.